The T cell receptor beta chain under discussion was sequenced for a study of PD-1 blockade in mismatch repair-deficient tumors. Study-wide context: All were previously treated, progressing patients with around 12 mismatch repair-deficient cancer types. Findings and limits, study-wide: Rapid post-treatment expansion, then contraction, generally preceding radiologic response, marked tumor-resident clones.

Germline lookup yields CDR1 MNHNS and CDR2 SASEGT. J was trimmed by 6 bases and V by 2 bases; bases with no gene match: 14. The CDR3 runs 18 residues. Notes on this clone: Its specificity is not known.

Profiled with immunoSEQ multiplex PCR; TCRdb holds only in-frame clones, not every one. The table has tens of thousands of clones, roughly 80% seen once. PCR or immunohistochemistry showed mismatch repair deficiency in every enrolled patient. The TCR was taken from an adult with mismatch repair-deficient cancer. The chain recombines TRBV6-1 with TRBJ2-2; 8 bases map to TRBD2. The material sequenced was peripheral blood, taken 4 weeks after starting pembrolizumab. The CDR3 region has the DNA TGTGCCAGCAGTGAAAGTAGGTCTAGCGGGTTCGGGCCCGGGGAGCTGTTTTTT. Translation: CASSESRSSGFGPGELFF.